This entry lists 32 T cell receptor beta chains sequenced from one sample in a study of cytomegalovirus exposure and HLA in healthy donors. Researchers ran the PCR with 60 Vbeta and 13 Jbeta primers. The assay was immunoSEQ multiplex PCR, and TCRdb's table has in-frame clones only and misses some. The sample lists 120,000 to 150,000 clones, 77% occurring once. Input material: PBMCs. These receptors came from a female donor in good health and CMV-seronegative.

V and J are TRBV9 and TRBJ2-4; D remains unclear. The V end lost 0 bases, the J end lost 7 bases, and 8 bases lay between the germline ends. Germline V gene lookup returns CDR1 SGDLS and CDR2 YYNGEE. CDR3 length: 13 amino acids. CDR3 in amino acids: CASSVGNENIQYF. The CDR3 DNA follows: TGTGCCAGCAGCGTAGGTAATGAGAACATTCAGTACTTC.

The J gene is TRBJ2-2, the V gene TRBV19, with a possible D match to TRBD2 (5 bases). CDR3 length: 15 residues. V lost 9 bases to trimming and J lost 1 base, with 15 bases between them. The germline V gene encodes CDR1 LNHDA and CDR2 SQIVND (reference sequence). The DNA for the CDR3 is TGTGCCAGGGTCCCGCGGGTATTGAACACCGGGGAGCTGTTTTTT. Its translation is CARVPRVLNTGELFF.

The chain employs TRBV18 and TRBJ2-1; D not certain. V dropped 5 bases and J dropped 2 bases, with 7 bases sitting between them. The CDR3 is made up of 13 amino acids. Germline lookup yields CDR1 KGHSH and CDR2 LQKENI. As DNA, the CDR3 is TGTGCCAGCTCAAGACTGCCCTACAATGAGCAGTTCTTC. Protein product: CASSRLPYNEQFF.

The chain uses TRBV27 and TRBJ1-2; TRBD1 agrees at 7 bases. The J segment lost 3 bases and the V segment lost 5 bases, leaving 3 bases of the junction unmatched. This CDR3 contains 13 residues. The germline V gene has CDR1 MNHEY and CDR2 SMNVEV (reference sequence). DNA of the CDR3: TGTGCCAGCAGTGAGACAGGGTACTATGGCTACACCTTC. Translation: CASSETGYYGYTF.

The chain has TRBV10-1 and TRBJ2-5, with D tentatively TRBD2 (6 bases). Deletions cut 5 bases from V and 5 bases from J, with 12 bases between. Germline V gene sequence: CDR1 WNHNN, CDR2 SYGVQD (reference sequence). This CDR3 has 13 amino acids. CDR3 coding DNA: TGCGCCAGCAGTCCAGCGGGCGGGGAGACCCAGTACTTC. This sequence encodes CASSPAGGETQYF.

This clone was found a few times. The chain couples TRBV11-2 to TRBJ2-7; D unresolved. Per germline, CDR1 SGHAT and CDR2 FQNNGV. The V gene lost 5 bases and the J gene lost 2 bases, with 13 bases spanning the gap. This CDR3 region has 14 residues. The chain's CDR3 is CASSASTRTYEQYF. The CDR3 DNA follows: TGTGCCAGCAGCGCGTCGACAAGGACCTACGAGCAGTACTTC.

This chain joins TRBV2 and TRBJ2-7; possible D gene TRBD1, 5 bases. V lost 4 bases and J 6 bases, leaving 16 bases between the germline ends. In germline, CDR1 is SNHLY, CDR2 FYNNEI. The CDR3 has 14 residues. CDR3 protein: CASSGGGFWVEQYF. The CDR3 coding sequence is TGTGCCAGCAGTGGGGGCGGTTTCTGGGTCGAGCAGTACTTC.

V and J are TRBV11-2 and TRBJ1-2, with TRBD1 identical over 7 bases. CDR3 size: 12 residues. In germline, CDR1 is SGHAT, CDR2 FQNNGV. V lost 5 bases to trimming and J lost 13 bases; unmatched junction nucleotides: 10. CDR3 residues: CASSPGQGVVTF. The CDR3 DNA reads TGTGCCAGCAGCCCTGGGCAGGGGGTGGTCACCTTC. Using reference TRBV11-2 and TRBJ1-2 for the parts outside the CDR3, the full variable domain is EAGVAQSPRYKIIEKRQSVAFWCNPISGHATLYWYQQILGQGPKLLIQFQNNGVVDDSQLPKDRFSAERLKGVDSTLKIQPAKLEDSAVYLCASSPGQGVVTFGSGTRLTVV.

The chain is built from TRBV7-2 and TRBJ2-3; no clear D gene. The CDR3 loop spans 16 amino acids. Germline lookup yields CDR1 SGHTA and CDR2 FQGNSA. Trimming pared 1 base from V and 1 base from J, leaving 12 bases between. The CDR3 DNA sequence: TGTGCCAGCAGCTTAGAACGGCTCGGAGGCACAGATACGCAGTATTTT. Its protein product is CASSLERLGGTDTQYF.

This clone was recorded only once. This chain connects TRBV10-1 to TRBJ2-5, with 10 bases identical to TRBD1. The CDR3 loop spans 15 amino acids. The J segment lost 5 bases and the V segment lost 3 bases, leaving 6 bases of the junction unmatched. Looked up from germline, CDR1 is WNHNN and CDR2 is SYGVQD (reference sequence). The CDR3 loop reads CASSDTGQGLETQYF. In DNA, the CDR3 is TGCGCCAGCAGTGACACGGGACAGGGGTTGGAGACCCAGTACTTC.

The V and J genes are TRBV7-9 and TRBJ2-5; D is possibly TRBD1 (5 bases). V was cut by 5 bases and J by 4 bases, with 14 bases left in between. The CDR3 consists of 14 residues. Germline CDR1 is SEHNR and CDR2 is FQNEAQ (reference sequence). This chain's CDR3 is CASSPSGLRETQYF. The CDR3 DNA follows: TGTGCCAGCAGCCCCTCAGGGTTGCGAGAGACCCAGTACTTC. The whole variable domain, filled in from reference TRBV7-9 and TRBJ2-5, reads DTGVSQNPRHKITKRGQNVTFRCDPISEHNRLYWYRQTLGQGPEFLTYFQNEAQLEKSRLLSDRFSAERPKGSFSTLEIQRTEQGDSAMYLCASSPSGLRETQYFGPGTRLLVL.

V gene TRBV10-3 combines with J gene TRBJ2-7; TRBD1 agrees at 9 bases. The CDR3 extends over 15 amino acids. J lost 2 bases, V lost 3 bases, and 5 bases had no gene match. CDR1 is ENHRY, CDR2 SYGVKD, per germline. CDR3 nucleotide sequence: TGTGCCATCAGTGACTCCAGACAGGGGGCCTACGAGCAGTACTTC. It specifies CAISDSRQGAYEQYF.

The chain combines TRBV28 with TRBJ2-7, with TRBD2 matching over 15 bases. J gave up 6 bases and V 8 bases, and 8 bases lay outside the gene matches. The length of the CDR3 is 15 residues. Germline V gene lookup returns CDR1 MDHEN and CDR2 SYDVKM. The chain's CDR3 is CASYAGLAGGSEQYF. The CDR3 coding sequence is TGTGCCAGCTATGCGGGACTAGCGGGAGGTAGCGAGCAGTACTTC.

V gene TRBV6-1 combines with J gene TRBJ2-5, with TRBD1 matching 7 bases. The end of the DNA aligns better with TRBJ2-7, so the J call may be wrong. The CDR3 contains 13 residues. The germline V gene encodes CDR1 MNHNS and CDR2 SASEGT. The CDR3 coding sequence is TGTGCCAGCAGCAGGGACAGTGCTTACGAGCAGTACTTC. This gives the protein CASSRDSAYEQYF.

This sequence joins TRBV13 and TRBJ1-1; 9 bases align to TRBD1. The CDR3 contains 14 residues. Germline CDR1 PRHDT, CDR2 FYEKMQ (reference sequence). The ends lost 6 bases at V and 9 bases at J; junction bases unmatched: 11. CDR3 loop: CASRPETGGCKAFF. The CDR3 coding sequence is TGTGCCAGCAGGCCCGAAACAGGGGGCTGTAAAGCTTTCTTT.

The chain links TRBV19 to TRBJ1-3, with D possibly TRBD1 on 5 matching bases. There are 15 residues in the CDR3. V was trimmed by 3 bases and J by 2 bases, leaving 11 bases between them. CDR1 and CDR2 from the germline V gene are LNHDA and SQIVND (reference sequence). CDR3 loop: CASSMSRGAGNTIYF. The DNA of the CDR3 is TGTGCCAGTAGTATGAGTCGGGGGGCTGGAAACACCATATATTTT.

This sequence joins TRBV11-2 and TRBJ2-3, with 9 bases aligning to TRBD2. CDR3 length: 17 residues. V was pared by 0 bases and J by 1 base, with 5 bases of the junction left unmatched. CDR1 and CDR2 (germline): SGHAT, FQNNGV. This CDR3 is CASSLERGGRGTDTQYF. CDR3 sequence (DNA): TGTGCCAGCAGCTTAGAGCGGGGGGGCCGTGGCACAGATACGCAGTATTTT.

V is TRBV7-6 and J is TRBJ2-1; D is unresolved. Per germline, CDR1 SGHVS and CDR2 FNYEAQ. V was pared by 4 bases and J by 6 bases, with 13 bases between. There are 14 residues in the CDR3. The CDR3 region has the DNA TGTGCCAGCAGCTCAAATTTGGGCCTCAATGAGCAGTTCTTC. The encoded protein is CASSSNLGLNEQFF.

This chain connects TRBV28 to TRBJ1-5; D possibly corresponds to TRBD1 (5 bases). V lost 3 bases and J lost 7, with 13 bases in between. The V gene's germline CDR1 is MDHEN and CDR2 SYDVKM. CDR3 size: 14 residues. DNA for the CDR3: TGTGCCAGCAGTTTGGGGCAGGGCGGACAGCCCCAGCATTTT. Translated, it gives CASSLGQGGQPQHF.

CDR3 sequence: CASSFIPGTGIYEQYF. In DNA form, the CDR3 reads TGTGCCAGCAGTTTCATTCCCGGGACAGGCATCTACGAGCAGTACTTC. This rearrangement joins TRBV6-5 to TRBJ2-7; 8 positions agree with TRBD1. The length of the CDR3 is 16 residues. The V gene end was trimmed by 4 bases and the J gene end by 3 bases; junction bases not matched to a gene: 11. Germline-derived CDR1 and CDR2 are MNHEY and SVGAGI.

The chain is built from TRBV7-9 and TRBJ1-5; 8 bases agree with TRBD1. J lost 1 base, V lost 11 bases, and 7 bases had no gene match. The CDR3 sequence is 14 residues long. Looked up from germline, CDR1 is SEHNR and CDR2 is FQNEAQ (reference sequence). CDR3 in amino acids: CAGSTGESNQPQHF. In DNA form, the CDR3 reads TGTGCCGGTTCGACAGGGGAAAGCAATCAGCCCCAGCATTTT.

This sequence joins TRBV29-1 and TRBJ2-3; tentatively, D is TRBD1 (5 bases). Germline CDR1 and CDR2: SQVTM and ANQGSEA. Trimming removed 3 bases at V and 0 bases at J, with 7 bases between. The length of the CDR3 is 13 residues. DNA of the CDR3: TGCAGCGTTGAGGCAGGGAGCACAGATACGCAGTATTTT. Amino acid sequence: CSVEAGSTDTQYF.

The genes are TRBV4-1 and TRBJ1-2; D is uncertain. The CDR3 is made up of 14 amino acids. Trimming stripped 0 bases from V and 7 bases from J, with 12 bases between. Germline V gives CDR1 MGHRA, CDR2 YSYEKL. CDR3 DNA sequence: TGCGCCAGCAGCCAAGACGCTGGTTACGGTGGCTACACCTTC. This encodes CASSQDAGYGGYTF.

The V call is TRBV2, the J call TRBJ2-5; D may be TRBD2 (6 bases). Germline V CDR1 and CDR2: SNHLY, FYNNEI. Between the trimmed V and J ends, which lost 4 bases and 1 base, there was a span of 16 bases. The CDR3 covers 16 residues. The CDR3 DNA reads TGTGCCAGCAGTGGGCGGGACGGACGCCGCCAAGAGACCCAGTACTTC. Translation gives CASSGRDGRRQETQYF.

This sequence joins TRBV28 and TRBJ2-1, with 9 nucleotides matching TRBD1. The CDR3 length is 13 residues. V was pared by 5 bases and J by 8 bases, with 4 bases of the junction left unmatched. CDR1 MDHEN and CDR2 SYDVKM come from the germline V gene. The CDR3 DNA reads TGTGCCAGCAGTCCGGGGGACAGGGATGAGCAGTTCTTC. It is translated as CASSPGDRDEQFF.

This clone was found once. This rearrangement joins TRBV5-1 to TRBJ2-1; 10 nucleotides line up with TRBD1. Trimming took 5 bases from V and 3 from J; bases not matched to a gene: 5. The germline gives CDR1 SGHRS, CDR2 YFSETQ. This CDR3 contains 15 residues. The CDR3 bases are TGCGCCAGCAGTACGAGGGACAGGGGCTACAATGAGCAGTTCTTC. Residues: CASSTRDRGYNEQFF.

DNA of the CDR3: TGTGCCTGGAGTCGGGACAGCCTCTACGAGCAGTACTTC. Translated, it gives CAWSRDSLYEQYF. The chain couples TRBV30 to TRBJ2-7; 7 bases fit TRBD1. The CDR3 is 13 amino acids. Losses at the gene ends were 2 bases for V and 3 bases for J; bases not matched to a gene: 4. Germline loops: CDR1 GTSNPN, CDR2 SVGIG (reference sequence).

The V call is TRBV13, the J call TRBJ2-1; tentative D call: TRBD1 (5 bases). Trimming left V 0 bases short and J 2 bases short, with 8 bases between. There are 15 residues in the CDR3. Germline CDR1 PRHDT, CDR2 FYEKMQ (reference sequence). This CDR3 is CASSLGGPTYNEQFF. CDR3 DNA sequence: TGTGCCAGCAGCTTAGGGGGGCCAACCTACAATGAGCAGTTCTTC.

This chain joins TRBV7-6 and TRBJ2-7; D is perhaps TRBD1 (6 bases). Looked up from germline, CDR1 is SGHVS and CDR2 is FNYEAQ. The CDR3 has 15 amino acids. The germline V and J ends were trimmed by 5 bases and 2 bases, with 16 bases remaining between them. This CDR3 reads CASSLGKDSAYEQYF. CDR3 bases: TGTGCCAGCAGCCTAGGGAAGGACAGTGCCTACGAGCAGTACTTC.

V gene TRBV27 combines with J gene TRBJ2-1; 11 bases match TRBD2. This CDR3 has 17 residues. CDR1 MNHEY and CDR2 SMNVEV come from the germline V gene (reference sequence). J was trimmed by 8 bases and V by 2 bases; bases with no gene match: 11. The CDR3 is CASSLGRLAGIDDEQFF. The CDR3 DNA reads as TGTGCCAGCAGTTTAGGCCGACTAGCGGGAATCGATGATGAGCAGTTCTTC.

The chain couples TRBV7-8 to TRBJ1-3, with 9 bases fitting TRBD1. Germline V CDR1 and CDR2: SGHVS, FQNEAQ. After removal of 3 bases from V and 2 bases from J, the junction contained 2 bases not matched to a gene. CDR3 length equals 15 residues. The CDR3: CASSLRQGAGNTIYF. The CDR3 DNA reads as TGTGCCAGCAGCTTGCGACAGGGGGCTGGAAACACCATATATTTT.

The genes are TRBV19 and TRBJ1-5; the match to TRBD1 covers 7 bases. CDR3 length equals 15 residues. CDR1 LNHDA and CDR2 SQIVND come from the germline V gene (reference sequence). The V and J ends lost 6 bases and 4 bases, in that order; junction bases with no gene match: 9. Here the CDR3 reads CASREGGQLNQPQHF. In DNA, the CDR3 is TGTGCCAGTAGGGAAGGGGGACAGCTGAATCAGCCCCAGCATTTT.